Below are 3 T cell receptor beta chains sequenced from a single sample in a study of CD8 T cells in ankylosing spondylitis. Regarding the study as a whole: A TCR beta motif of 7 or 8 highly homologous variants appeared characteristic of ankylosing spondylitis blood.

Each CDR3 protein gets one entry after TCRdb re-called the 5' RACE reads with MiXCR. This table holds some 450,000 distinct CDR3 sequences, approximately 17% found once. No antigen has been assigned to these receptors. The specimen was blood, either unsorted or a sorted T cell fraction (not recorded which). Source of these receptors: a male donor with ankylosing spondylitis.

In this sample, this clonotype turned up a few times. The rearrangement uses TRBV11-2 and TRBJ1-1; D uncertain. This CDR3 spans 14 amino acids. CDR1 and CDR2 from the germline V gene are SGHAT and FQNNGV. V dropped 7 bases and J dropped 0 bases, with 12 bases sitting between them. CDR3 DNA: TGTGCCAGCACATGGGGAGCAGTGAACACTGAAGCTTTCTTT. It yields the protein CASTWGAVNTEAFF.

This clonotype was seen more than once but under ten times. This chain links TRBV2 with TRBJ1-1, with D possibly TRBD1 on 6 matching bases. V dropped 6 bases and J dropped 4 bases, with 15 bases sitting between them. This CDR3 is 14 amino acids long. Germline CDR1 is SNHLY and CDR2 is FYNNEI. CDR3 nucleotides: TGTGCCAGCAGCCTTAGGGGGGAGTTCACTGAAGCTTTCTTT. Its protein product is CASSLRGEFTEAFF.

V gene TRBV7-2 combines with J gene TRBJ1-4; TRBD1 aligns across 7 bases. Germline CDR1 is SGHTA and CDR2 is FQGNSA. With 3 bases clipped from V and 5 bases from J, the junction kept 3 bases outside the gene matches. CDR3 length equals 14 residues. DNA for the CDR3: TGTGCCAGCAGCTTTCAACAGGGGAATGAAAAACTGTTTTTT. Its protein is CASSFQQGNEKLFF. The variable domain in full, with the rest retrieved from reference TRBV7-2 and TRBJ1-4, is GAGVSQSPSNKVTEKGKDVELRCDPISGHTALYWYRQSLGQGLEFLIYFQGNSAPDKSGLPSDRFSAERTGGSVSTLTIQRTQQEDSAVYLCASSFQQGNEKLFFGSGTQLSVL.